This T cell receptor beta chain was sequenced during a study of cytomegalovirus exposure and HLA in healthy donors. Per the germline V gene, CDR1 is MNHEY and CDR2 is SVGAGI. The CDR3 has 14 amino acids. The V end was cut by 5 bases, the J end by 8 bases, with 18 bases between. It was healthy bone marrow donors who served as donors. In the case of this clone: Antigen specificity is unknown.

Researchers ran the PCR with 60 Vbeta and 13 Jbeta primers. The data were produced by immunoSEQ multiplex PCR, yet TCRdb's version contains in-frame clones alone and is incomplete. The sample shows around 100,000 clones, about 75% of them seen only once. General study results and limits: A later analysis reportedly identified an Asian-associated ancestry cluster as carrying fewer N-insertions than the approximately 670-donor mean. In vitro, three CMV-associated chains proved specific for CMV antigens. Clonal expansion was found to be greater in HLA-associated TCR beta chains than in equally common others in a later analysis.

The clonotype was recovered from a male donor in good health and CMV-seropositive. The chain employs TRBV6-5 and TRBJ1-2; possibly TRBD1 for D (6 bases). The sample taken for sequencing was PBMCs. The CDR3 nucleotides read TGTGCCAGCAGTCAACCGGGACAAGGAAACGGCTACACCTTC. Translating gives CASSQPGQGNGYTF.